These 9 T cell receptor beta chains were sequenced from one sample in a study of blood T cell repertoires in COVID-19. The assay was immunoSEQ multiplex PCR, and TCRdb's table has in-frame clones only and misses some. The repertoire consists of tens of thousands of clones, with around four fifths occurring once and the leading ten covering 13%. Sequencing was carried out using peripheral blood. The receptors come from a woman aged 80 or over with acute or convalescent COVID-19.

The J gene is TRBJ1-3, the V gene TRBV12-3 or TRBV12-4; the D is unclear. This CDR3 region has 12 residues. V was cut by 8 bases and J by 4 bases, with 9 bases left in between. Written as DNA, the CDR3 is TGTGCCAGCGACGCGAGGGGAAACACCATATATTTT. It specifies CASDARGNTIYF.

The chain has TRBV6-2 or TRBV6-3 and TRBJ1-4, with D maybe TRBD1 (6 bases). CDR3 length: 15 amino acids. V lost 4 bases and J lost 8, with 17 bases in between. The germline CDR1 and CDR2 sequences are MNHEY and SVGEGT. CDR3 sequence (DNA): TGTGCCAGCAGTTCGCCCGCAGGGGTAGCGGAAAAACTGTTTTTT. Translating it yields CASSSPAGVAEKLFF.

The rearrangement joins TRBV6-1 to TRBJ1-2, with 7 bases aligning to TRBD1. Trimming took 2 bases from V and 0 from J; bases not matched to a gene: 9. CDR1 and CDR2 from the germline V gene are MNHNS and SASEGT. The CDR3 extends over 17 amino acids. In DNA, the CDR3 is TGTGCCAGCAGTGAAAGCGTTTGGCAGGGGGCTAACTATGGCTACACCTTC. Amino acid sequence: CASSESVWQGANYGYTF.

This rearrangement joins TRBV5-1 to TRBJ1-1, with 9 bases identical to TRBD1. J was trimmed by 10 bases and V by 3 bases; bases with no gene match: 10. CDR1 SGHRS and CDR2 YFSETQ come from the germline V gene. The CDR3 sequence is 14 residues long. CDR3 sequence: CASSSPGQGQRAFF. For the CDR3, the DNA is TGCGCCAGCAGCTCACCCGGACAGGGGCAACGAGCTTTCTTT.

V usage is TRBV3-1 (or the pseudogene TRBV3-2) and J usage is TRBJ2-2; no clear D gene. Germline CDR1 is LGHDT and CDR2 is YNNKEL (reference sequence). Trimming stripped 4 bases from V and 5 bases from J, with 8 bases between. The CDR3 spans 13 residues. In DNA, the CDR3 is TGTGCCAGCAGCCCGCGCCCGACCGGGGAGCTGTTTTTT. Translating it yields CASSPRPTGELFF.

V is TRBV19 and J is TRBJ1-2; D uncertain. Germline V gene lookup returns CDR1 LNHDA and CDR2 SQIVND (reference sequence). The ends were cut back, 6 bases at V and 4 bases at J, with 15 bases in the middle. This CDR3 has 14 amino acids. CDR3 coding DNA: TGTGCCAGTAGCCCATGGGAGTTTAGCTATGGCTACACCTTC. This codes for CASSPWEFSYGYTF.

V usage is TRBV6-2 or TRBV6-3 and J usage is TRBJ1-5; TRBD1 aligns across 9 bases. This CDR3 has 15 residues. Germline CDR1 reads MNHEY; CDR2 reads SVGEGT. Trimming took 4 bases from V and 11 from J; bases not matched to a gene: 12. The CDR3 protein is CASSFDRGQGMSQHF. The CDR3 nucleotides are TGTGCCAGCAGTTTCGACCGCGGACAGGGGATGTCCCAGCATTTT.

This sequence joins TRBV4-2 and TRBJ1-2; 7 bases map to TRBD1. V trimming: 1 base; J trimming: 3 bases; junction bases outside the gene matches: 2. The length of the CDR3 is 14 residues. Germline V gene data show CDR1 as LGHNA and CDR2 as YNFKEQ. CDR3 in amino acids: CASSQAGTDYGYTF. The CDR3 DNA is TGTGCCAGCAGCCAAGCCGGGACAGACTATGGCTACACCTTC.

The chain carries TRBV10-3 and TRBJ2-2; 9 nucleotides align to TRBD2. Trimming cost V 8 bases and J 5 bases; bases outside gene matches: 6. The CDR3 is made up of 14 amino acids. CDR1 is ENHRY, CDR2 SYGVKD, per germline. The CDR3, as DNA: TGTGCCATCGAGCGGGGGGCGGGTACCGGGGAGCTGTTTTTT. Protein sequence: CAIERGAGTGELFF.